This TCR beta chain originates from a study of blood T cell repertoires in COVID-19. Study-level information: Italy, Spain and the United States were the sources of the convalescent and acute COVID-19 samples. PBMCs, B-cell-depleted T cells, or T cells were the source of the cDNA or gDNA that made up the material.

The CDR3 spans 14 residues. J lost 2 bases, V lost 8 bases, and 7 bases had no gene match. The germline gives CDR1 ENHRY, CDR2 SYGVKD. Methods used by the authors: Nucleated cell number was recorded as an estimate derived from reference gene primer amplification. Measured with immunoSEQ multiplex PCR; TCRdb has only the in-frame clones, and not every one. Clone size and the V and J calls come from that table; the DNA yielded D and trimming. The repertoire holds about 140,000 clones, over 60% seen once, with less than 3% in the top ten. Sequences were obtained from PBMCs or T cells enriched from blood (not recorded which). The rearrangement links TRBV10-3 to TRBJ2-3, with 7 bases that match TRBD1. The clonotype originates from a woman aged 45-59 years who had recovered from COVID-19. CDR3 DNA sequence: TGTGCCATCCGTAGGGGGCTGGACACAGATACGCAGTATTTT. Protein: CAIRRGLDTDTQYF.